The clone carrying this TCR beta chain was recorded once. The antigen is not known. Repertoires were generated with immunoSEQ multiplex PCR, while TCRdb's copy carries only in-frame clones and drops some. The sample gives approximately 10,000 clones, almost 65% of which show up once; roughly 15% is in the top ten. This entry comes from a study of radiation and T cells in renal cell carcinoma. Regarding treatment: 15 Gy SBRT to primary tumor, nephrectomy 4 weeks later. Germline assignment: CDR1 SQVTM and CDR2 ANQGSEA. There are 13 residues in the CDR3. Losses at the gene ends were 7 bases for V and 6 bases for J; bases not matched to a gene: 7. Whole-study results and caveats: From baseline, blood top tumor clonotypes peaked at 2 weeks post-radiation.

The gene calls are TRBV29-1 and TRBJ2-7, with TRBD1 matching 12 bases. The clonotype comes from a woman between 50 and 59 years old with renal cell carcinoma. This specimen was tumor tissue, taken from a patient whose treatment included radiotherapy and nephrectomy. The CDR3 coding sequence is TGCAGCGGCGGGACAGGGGGCATGGGCGAGCAGTACTTC. As protein: CSGGTGGMGEQYF.